This is a list of T cell receptor beta chains from one sample in a study of T cell responses to AZD1222 COVID-19 vaccine. Here immunoSEQ multiplex PCR was the method, and the copy in TCRdb shows in-frame clones only, minus some. This table holds about 100,000 clones, 86% found once. The source material was peripheral blood, sampled on day 0 of AZD1222 vaccination. Receptor source: an adult in good health. Both conserved end residues are part of each CDR3. Each record gives: D gene, clone size, CDR3 length, J gene, V gene, CDR3 protein, CDR3 DNA. The D gene is left open where the match is weak. Clone size is stated in some rows and not others, as once, few, many or a class when expanded.

TRBD2	once	14	TRBJ2-5	TRBV14	CASSRLLAGDTQYF	TGTGCCAGCAGCCGCCTACTAGCGGGAGACACCCAGTACTTC
NA	NA	13	TRBJ2-2	TRBV27	CASSLSSPGELFF	TGTGCCAGCAGTTTAAGCTCCCCCGGGGAGCTGTTTTTT
NA	NA	12	TRBJ2-1	TRBV9	CASSVGDNEQFF	TGTGCCAGCAGCGTAGGAGACAATGAGCAGTTCTTC
NA	NA	14	TRBJ1-5	TRBV15	CATSRDTSAQPQHF	TGTGCCACCAGCAGAGATACCTCGGCTCAGCCCCAGCATTTT
NA	NA	14	TRBJ1-1	TRBV2	CASSDRGTNTEAFF	TGTGCCAGCAGTGACCGGGGGACGAACACTGAAGCTTTCTTT
NA	NA	13	TRBJ1-2	TRBV4-3	CASSQGTAYGYTF	TGCGCCAGCAGCCAAGGGACAGCTTATGGCTACACCTTC
TRBD1	NA	18	TRBJ1-1	TRBV6-2/TRBV6-3	CASSPRRGAGRMNTEAFF	TGTGCCAGCAGCCCACGCAGGGGGGCAGGACGTATGAACACTGAAGCTTTCTTT
NA	few	16	TRBJ1-4	TRBV5-6	CASSLYGGATNEKLFF	TGTGCCAGCAGCTTGTACGGGGGCGCAACTAATGAAAAACTGTTTTTT
TRBD1	NA	16	TRBJ1-1	TRBV11-2	CASSRDPTGQNTEAFF	TGTGCCAGCAGCCGAGATCCGACAGGGCAGAACACTGAAGCTTTCTTT
NA	NA	14	TRBJ1-2	TRBV2	CASSEYRSSYGYTF	TGTGCCAGCAGTGAGTACAGGTCCAGCTATGGCTACACCTTC
TRBD2	NA	16	TRBJ2-5	TRBV4-2	CASSQGLAGGTETQYF	TGTGCCAGCAGCCAGGGACTAGCGGGAGGAACAGAGACCCAGTACTTC
NA	NA	13	TRBJ1-5	TRBV6-6	CASSRAPNQPQHF	TGTGCCAGCAGTAGGGCTCCCAATCAGCCCCAGCATTTT
NA	NA	16	TRBJ2-6	TRBV5-1	CASSPGRSSGANVLTF	TGCGCCAGCAGCCCGGGACGCAGCTCTGGGGCCAACGTCCTGACTTTC
NA	once	15	TRBJ1-3	TRBV19	CASSPDRSSGNTIYF	TGTGCCAGTAGCCCCGACCGCAGCTCTGGAAACACCATATATTTT
TRBD1	NA	17	TRBJ2-7	TRBV4-3	CASSQDRAGTGPYEQYF	TGCGCCAGCAGCCAAGATCGGGCCGGGACAGGCCCCTACGAGCAGTACTTC
NA	NA	14	TRBJ2-7	TRBV6-5	CASSRTASSYEQYF	TGTGCCAGCAGTAGGACCGCGAGCTCCTACGAGCAGTACTTC
TRBD2	NA	14	TRBJ2-7	TRBV4-2	CASSHTQGRDEQYF	TGTGCCAGCAGCCACACCCAAGGGAGGGACGAGCAGTACTTC
NA	NA	12	TRBJ1-3	TRBV7-2	CASSFPGNTIYF	TGTGCCAGCAGCTTCCCTGGAAACACCATATATTTT
NA	NA	16	TRBJ1-3	TRBV10-3	CAIRAGLMSSGNTIYF	TGTGCCATCAGGGCGGGGCTGATGAGCTCTGGAAACACCATATATTTT
TRBD1	NA	14	TRBJ2-7	TRBV6-5	CASSLTTGGNEQYF	TGTGCCAGCAGCCTTACGACAGGGGGCAACGAGCAGTACTTC
TRBD1	NA	14	TRBJ1-5	TRBV6-5	CASRTGATHQPQHF	TGTGCCAGCAGGACAGGGGCGACTCATCAGCCCCAGCATTTT
NA	NA	16	TRBJ2-1	TRBV5-5	CASSHPIDRGNNEQFF	TGTGCCAGCAGCCATCCTATAGACCGGGGGAACAATGAGCAGTTCTTC
NA	NA	13	TRBJ2-7	TRBV2	CASRVTGAREQYF	TGTGCCAGCAGGGTGACAGGTGCGAGGGAGCAGTACTTC
TRBD2	once	12	TRBJ2-7	TRBV6-2/TRBV6-3	CASSRDYYEQYF	TGTGCCAGCAGCAGGGACTACTACGAGCAGTACTTC
NA	NA	16	TRBJ1-5	TRBV4-3	CASSLDLGQPPGPQHF	TGCGCCAGCAGCCTAGACCTAGGGCAGCCTCCCGGGCCCCAGCATTTT
NA	NA	13	TRBJ1-2	TRBV7-2	CASSLELSYGYTF	TGTGCCAGCAGCTTAGAGTTGTCCTATGGCTACACCTTC
TRBD1	few	11	TRBJ2-7	TRBV12-3/TRBV12-4	CASKTGYEQYF	TGTGCCAGCAAGACAGGGTACGAGCAGTACTTC
NA	NA	13	TRBJ1-2	TRBV28	CASSLQVLYGYTF	TGTGCCAGCAGTTTACAGGTCCTATATGGCTACACCTTC
NA	few	14	TRBJ2-7	TRBV9	CASSVDQDSYEQYF	TGTGCCAGCAGCGTAGACCAGGACTCCTACGAGCAGTACTTC
TRBD2	NA	16	TRBJ2-2	TRBV5-4	CASSRGTSGRAGELFF	TGTGCCAGCAGCCGTGGGACTAGCGGGAGGGCCGGGGAGCTGTTTTTT
NA	NA	14	TRBJ1-2	TRBV13	CASREMGIRPGYTF	TGTGCCAGCAGGGAAATGGGGATCCGACCTGGCTACACCTTC
TRBD1	NA	14	TRBJ2-2	TRBV19	CASRGTANTGELFF	TGTGCCAGCAGGGGGACAGCGAACACCGGGGAGCTGTTTTTT
TRBD2	NA	18	TRBJ2-3	TRBV5-4	CASRPGTSGGAGTDTQYF	TGTGCCAGCAGACCCGGGACTAGCGGGGGGGCCGGTACAGATACGCAGTATTTT
NA	NA	16	TRBJ1-6	TRBV6-5	CASSYPSGGKNSPLHF	TGTGCCAGCAGCTACCCCTCGGGGGGAAAAAATTCACCCCTCCACTTT
NA	NA	16	TRBJ2-5	TRBV7-9	CASSVRMGDRQETQYF	TGTGCCAGCAGCGTGAGGATGGGGGATAGGCAAGAGACCCAGTACTTC
NA	NA	15	TRBJ2-1	TRBV9	CASSVDDGSYNEQFF	TGTGCCAGCAGCGTAGATGACGGCTCCTACAATGAGCAGTTCTTC
NA	NA	11	TRBJ2-5	TRBV19	CASGVGETQYF	TGTGCCAGCGGGGTTGGAGAGACCCAGTACTTC
TRBD1	NA	13	TRBJ1-1	TRBV24-1	CATRGQGNTEAFF	TGTGCCACCAGAGGACAGGGGAACACTGAAGCTTTCTTT
TRBD2	NA	17	TRBJ2-7	TRBV5-1	CASSWGLAGPKYYEQYF	TGCGCCAGCAGCTGGGGACTAGCGGGGCCAAAATACTACGAGCAGTACTTC
NA	once	12	TRBJ2-7	TRBV29-1	CSARDRTYEQYF	TGCAGCGCCAGGGACCGGACCTACGAGCAGTACTTC
TRBD2	NA	17	TRBJ2-5	TRBV7-6	CASSPQPAGALQETQYF	TGTGCCAGCAGCCCCCAGCCCGCGGGAGCCCTCCAAGAGACCCAGTACTTC
NA	NA	16	TRBJ2-7	TRBV21-1	CASRLRRDREGYEQYF	TGTGCCAGCAGACTCCGGCGGGACAGGGAAGGGTACGAGCAGTACTTC
NA	once	15	TRBJ1-5	TRBV10-2	CASSDGQASNQPQHF	TGCGCCAGCAGTGACGGGCAGGCTAGCAATCAGCCCCAGCATTTT
NA	NA	12	TRBJ2-1	TRBV19	CASSTGWNEQFF	TGTGCCAGTAGCACAGGGTGGAATGAGCAGTTCTTC
NA	NA	14	TRBJ1-1	TRBV12-5	CASAPFVDNTEAFF	TGTGCTAGTGCCCCATTTGTGGATAACACTGAAGCTTTCTTT
NA	NA	14	TRBJ1-1	TRBV9	CASSPGISGTEAFF	TGTGCCAGCAGCCCAGGGATTTCAGGGACTGAAGCTTTCTTT